Listed below are T cell receptor beta chains from one sample, sequenced in a study of blood T cell repertoires in COVID-19. Generated by immunoSEQ multiplex PCR, the TCRdb table keeps only in-frame clones and is missing some. Seen here are around 450,000 clones, about 89% observed once, and the top ten hold around 4.5%. Sequencing was done on a sample of peripheral blood. These receptors all stem from a woman aged 30 to 39 with acute or convalescent COVID-19. Each CDR3 is given with its conserved first and last residue. The D gene is left open where the match is weak. The size of a clone is reported for some rows only, either as once, few or many, or as a class for expanded clones.

v_gene	abundance	d_gene	j_gene	CDR3aa	CDR3nt
TRBV3-1/TRBV3-2	NA	NA	TRBJ1-6	CASSRAEGTRSPLHF	TGTGCCAGCAGCCGTGCCGAGGGGACTCGATCACCCCTCCACTTT
TRBV30	NA	NA	TRBJ2-6	CAWSLYSGANVLTF	TGTGCCTGGTCTTTATATTCTGGGGCCAACGTCCTGACTTTC
TRBV7-7	NA	TRBD2	TRBJ2-1	CASSYAAGDYNEQFF	TGTGCCAGCAGCTATGCGGCGGGGGATTACAATGAGCAGTTCTTC
TRBV7-6	few	NA	TRBJ1-6	CASSSQGFSSYNSPLHF	TGTGCCAGCAGCTCGCAGGGGTTCAGCTCCTATAATTCACCCCTCCACTTT
TRBV2	NA	NA	TRBJ2-3	CASAEWGTSTDTQYF	TGTGCCAGCGCCGAGTGGGGGACTAGCACAGATACGCAGTATTTT
TRBV19	NA	NA	TRBJ1-6	CASSIDPTSNSPLHF	TGTGCCAGTAGTATAGATCCTACTTCTAATTCACCCCTCCACTTT
TRBV9	NA	NA	TRBJ2-1	CASSVGDRFYNEQFF	TGTGCCAGCAGCGTAGGCGACAGGTTCTACAATGAGCAGTTCTTC
TRBV9	NA	TRBD2	TRBJ2-3	CASSTGTSADTQYF	TGTGCCAGCAGTACCGGGACTAGCGCAGATACGCAGTATTTT
TRBV10-3	NA	NA	TRBJ1-5	CAISSTVTSGNQPQHF	TGTGCCATCAGTTCGACTGTTACTAGCGGAAATCAGCCCCAGCATTTT
TRBV24-1	NA	TRBD1	TRBJ2-2	CATSGRGLGELFF	TGTGCCACCAGTGGCAGGGGGCTCGGGGAGCTGTTTTTT
TRBV30	NA	NA	TRBJ2-1	CAWSVRAGSPGEQFF	TGTGCCTGGAGTGTACGGGCGGGGTCCCCAGGTGAGCAGTTCTTC
TRBV6-5	NA	NA	TRBJ1-1	CASSYPHEYPTEAFF	TGTGCCAGCAGTTACCCCCACGAGTACCCCACTGAAGCTTTCTTT
TRBV19	NA	NA	TRBJ2-2	CASGVLGTGELFF	TGTGCCAGCGGGGTGTTGGGCACCGGGGAGCTGTTTTTT
TRBV2	NA	NA	TRBJ2-7	CASRPQGGSEQYF	TGTGCCAGCAGGCCTCAGGGCGGCTCCGAGCAGTACTTC
TRBV18	NA	TRBD1	TRBJ1-5	CASSQGQLSNQPQHF	TGTGCCAGCTCACAGGGACAGCTCTCAAATCAGCCCCAGCATTTT
TRBV5-1	NA	NA	TRBJ2-1	CASSVDWYNEQFF	TGCGCCAGCAGCGTGGACTGGTACAATGAGCAGTTCTTC
TRBV5-1	NA	NA	TRBJ2-1	CASSLVTGFYNEQFF	TGCGCCAGCAGCTTGGTGACGGGGTTCTACAATGAGCAGTTCTTC
TRBV18	NA	TRBD1	TRBJ1-2	CASSRTGEYGYTF	TGTGCCAGCTCACGCACAGGGGAGTATGGCTACACCTTC
TRBV12-3/TRBV12-4	NA	NA	TRBJ2-5	CASSSEPGAQYF	TGTGCCAGCAGTTCCGAACCAGGGGCCCAGTACTTC
TRBV9	NA	NA	TRBJ2-5	CASSVASGGAWETQYF	TGTGCCAGCAGCGTAGCCTCTGGGGGGGCTTGGGAGACCCAGTACTTC
TRBV4-1	NA	NA	TRBJ2-4	CASSQDLGGGNIQYF	TGCGCCAGCAGCCAAGATCTGGGGGGTGGAAACATTCAGTACTTC
TRBV27	NA	TRBD1	TRBJ2-1	CASSPLTGQGVDEQFF	TGTGCCAGCAGCCCCCTTACGGGACAGGGTGTCGATGAGCAGTTCTTC
TRBV6-5	NA	NA	TRBJ1-4	CASSLLGSGEKLFF	TGTGCCAGCAGCCTATTAGGGTCAGGGGAAAAACTGTTTTTT